The T cell receptor beta chain under discussion was sequenced for a study of blood T cell repertoires in COVID-19. For the study at large: Acute and convalescent COVID-19 samples came from the United States, Italy and Spain.

Per the authors' pipeline: Reference gene primers were amplified, and this amplification served to estimate nucleated cell counts. Data came from immunoSEQ multiplex PCR; TCRdb stores just in-frame clones and leaves some out. The V and J calls and clone size are taken from that table; D and trimming were inferred from the DNA. The sample includes a few hundred thousand clones, roughly four fifths seen only once; the top ten take around a sixth. The germline CDR1 and CDR2 sequences are MRHNA and SNTAGT. The CDR3 is 13 amino acids. The Seattle patients joined while their infection was active and were tracked longitudinally afterward.

The sample was peripheral blood. This chain uses TRBV6-4 with TRBJ1-2; perhaps TRBD1 as D (6 bases). The clonotype was recovered from a person aged 65-85 years with COVID-19, enrolled during active disease. The DNA for the CDR3 is TGTGCGACGAGGAACAGGGCCGATGGCGGCTACACCTTC. Translation gives CATRNRADGGYTF.